Listed here are 16 T cell receptor beta chains from one sample, sequenced in a study of blood T cell repertoires in COVID-19 (dated by TCRdb to 2018 to 2020). Libraries came from the immunoSEQ multiplex PCR assay. TCRdb took this table from immuneACCESS and kept in-frame rearrangements with V and J called. Such tables lack part of the clones; where checked against another copy, unresolved V genes explain under half of the gap, and the rest is unexplained. The sample contains around 70,000 clones, roughly 80% of them found a single time. The ten top clones hold roughly 20% of the sample. Sequencing was carried out using peripheral blood. Every receptor here comes from a man in his 70s who had recovered from COVID-19.

The genes are TRBV27 and TRBJ1-1, with unresolved D. Germline assignment: CDR1 MNHEY and CDR2 SMNVEV (reference sequence). This CDR3 spans 13 amino acids. Trimming left V 5 bases short and J 2 bases short, with 9 bases between. CDR3 region: CASSIEPNTEAFF. The CDR3 DNA reads as TGTGCCAGCAGTATAGAACCTAACACTGAAGCTTTCTTT.

This sequence joins TRBV6-6 and TRBJ1-1; TRBD1 matches 8 bases. Germline lookup yields CDR1 MNHNY and CDR2 SVGAGI (reference sequence). The CDR3 contains 16 residues. V lost 2 bases to trimming and J lost 2 bases; unmatched junction nucleotides: 7. CDR3 region: CASSYRTGQGNTEAFF. Written as DNA, the CDR3 is TGTGCCAGCAGTTACCGAACCGGACAGGGCAACACTGAAGCTTTCTTT.

J is TRBJ2-7 and V is TRBV7-2; 12 positions match TRBD1. Germline loops: CDR1 SGHTA, CDR2 FQGNSA. Trimming cost V 2 bases and J 5 bases; bases outside gene matches: 4. The CDR3 is 15 amino acids. The chain's CDR3 is CASSLTGTGGNEQYF. For the CDR3, the DNA is TGTGCCAGCAGCTTAACCGGGACAGGGGGCAACGAGCAGTACTTC.

This clone was detected many times. The V call is TRBV7-9, the J call TRBJ1-1, with D possibly being TRBD1 (6 bases). V dropped 6 bases and J dropped 0 bases, with 20 bases sitting between them. Germline values: CDR1 SEHNR, CDR2 FQNEAQ (reference sequence). The CDR3 runs to 17 residues. CDR3 sequence reads: CASRPKNRVGLNTEAFF. CDR3 DNA: TGTGCCAGCAGGCCAAAAAACAGGGTCGGTTTGAACACTGAAGCTTTCTTT.

Only a few counts were recorded for this clone. The CDR3 DNA follows: TGTGCCAGCAGCTTAGAGAGCTCTGGAAACACCATATATTTT. The encoded protein is CASSLESSGNTIYF. This chain joins TRBV11-2 and TRBJ1-3; no definite D call. Germline V CDR1 and CDR2: SGHAT, FQNNGV. Trimming removed 0 bases at V and 0 bases at J, with 3 bases between. CDR3 size: 14 residues.

The rearrangement links TRBV30 to TRBJ2-1, with D possibly matching TRBD2 (5 bases). The germline V gene encodes CDR1 GTSNPN and CDR2 SVGIG (reference sequence). This CDR3 is built from 13 residues. Trimming shortened V by 2 bases and J by 9 bases, and 14 bases separated the two germline ends. CDR3 protein: CAWSLFVGVEQFF. The CDR3 nucleotides are TGTGCCTGGAGTCTTTTCGTCGGGGTTGAGCAGTTCTTC. The variable domain in full, with the rest retrieved from reference TRBV30 and TRBJ2-1, is SQTIHQWPATLVQPVGSPLSLECTVEGTSNPNLYWYRQAAGRGLQLLFYSVGIGQISSEVPQNLSASRPQDRQFILSSKKLLLSDSGFYLCAWSLFVGVEQFFGPGTRLTVL.

This clone was seen a single time. The genes are TRBV10-1 and TRBJ2-7; possible D gene TRBD1, 5 bases. CDR1 and CDR2 (germline): WNHNN, SYGVQD (reference sequence). Trimming took 2 bases from V and 4 from J, leaving 9 bases between them. This CDR3 comprises 13 residues. The CDR3, as DNA: TGCGCCAGCAGTGAGACAGGCTCGTACGAGCAGTACTTC. It encodes CASSETGSYEQYF.

The chain's CDR3 is CASIRDYNTDTQYF. DNA for the CDR3: TGTGCCAGCATCCGCGACTACAACACAGATACGCAGTATTTT. The chain has TRBV2 and TRBJ2-3, with D possibly TRBD2 on 5 matching bases. Trimming took off 7 bases at V and 2 bases at J, with 13 bases between the two ends. The CDR3 runs to 14 residues. Germline CDR1 reads SNHLY; CDR2 reads FYNNEI.

V and J are TRBV4-2 and TRBJ2-3, with 9 bases matching TRBD2. After removal of 1 base from V and 5 bases from J, the junction contained 1 base not matched to a gene. This CDR3 is built from 14 residues. CDR1 and CDR2 from the germline V gene are LGHNA and YNFKEQ. The CDR3 loop is CASSQGGGVDTQYF. The CDR3 nucleotides read TGTGCCAGCAGCCAAGGCGGGGGGGTAGATACGCAGTATTTT.

The gene calls are TRBV10-3 and TRBJ2-3; TRBD1 might be the D (5 bases). CDR3 size: 14 residues. CDR1 and CDR2 from the germline V gene are ENHRY and SYGVKD. Deletions cut 5 bases from V and 1 base from J, with 10 bases between. CDR3 sequence reads: CAISNSRGTDTQYF. CDR3 DNA: TGTGCCATCAGTAATAGCAGGGGCACAGATACGCAGTATTTT.

By share, this clone counts as medium-sized (0.01 to 0.1%). The rearrangement uses TRBV9 and TRBJ1-5; 7 bases map to TRBD1. With 0 bases clipped from V and 6 bases from J, the junction kept 6 bases outside the gene matches. Germline values: CDR1 SGDLS, CDR2 YYNGEE. The CDR3 length is 15 residues. In nucleotides, the CDR3 is TGTGCCAGCAGCGTAGGAGGGGGCTCCGGTCAGCCCCAGCATTTT. Translation: CASSVGGGSGQPQHF.

The rearrangement joins TRBV7-2 to TRBJ2-5, with 7 bases fitting TRBD2. J was trimmed by 5 bases and V by 4 bases; bases with no gene match: 4. The CDR3 consists of 13 residues. Germline CDR1 reads SGHTA; CDR2 reads FQGNSA. This chain's CDR3 is CASSSGEGETQYF. The CDR3 DNA reads TGTGCCAGCAGCTCCGGGGAGGGTGAGACCCAGTACTTC. The full variable domain, its missing parts supplied by reference TRBV7-2 and TRBJ2-5, is GAGVSQSPSNKVTEKGKDVELRCDPISGHTALYWYRQSLGQGLEFLIYFQGNSAPDKSGLPSDRFSAERTGGSVSTLTIQRTQQEDSAVYLCASSSGEGETQYFGPGTRLLVL.

The gene calls are TRBV3-1 (or the pseudogene TRBV3-2) and TRBJ1-1; D might be TRBD1 (5 bases). The CDR3 covers 16 residues. CDR1 and CDR2 (germline): LGHDT, YNNKEL (reference sequence). V was pared by 0 bases and J by 1 base, with 12 bases between. DNA for the CDR3: TGTGCCAGCAGCCAAGATTGGGGAGGGACGAACACTGAAGCTTTCTTT. This encodes CASSQDWGGTNTEAFF.

In this sample, this clone turned up once. The V gene is TRBV5-1, the J gene TRBJ1-2; TRBD1 matches at 8 bases. The germline gives CDR1 SGHRS, CDR2 YFSETQ. With V trimmed by 2 bases and J by 4 bases, 10 bases remained unmatched. The CDR3 runs to 16 residues. CDR3 region: CASSFLDREHTYGYTF. CDR3 nucleotide sequence: TGCGCCAGCAGCTTTCTGGACAGGGAACACACCTATGGCTACACCTTC.

The chain has TRBV5-1 and TRBJ1-1; unclear D gene. The V and J ends lost 1 base and 5 bases respectively, with 12 bases between them. The germline gives CDR1 SGHRS, CDR2 YFSETQ. This CDR3 is built from 14 residues. CDR3 sequence reads: CASSLRPAGTEAFF. The CDR3 nucleotides are TGCGCCAGCAGCTTGAGGCCCGCCGGGACTGAAGCTTTCTTT.

The genes are TRBV15 and TRBJ2-5, with TRBD2 as a possible D gene (6 bases). The V end was cut by 1 base, the J end by 9 bases, with 15 bases between. The CDR3 runs 14 residues. The germline V gene has CDR1 LNHNV and CDR2 YYDKDF (reference sequence). For the CDR3, the DNA is TGTGCCACCAGCAGAGGTGGACTACCCGGGTCCCAGTACTTC. Residues: CATSRGGLPGSQYF.